This is a list of T cell receptor beta chains from one sample in a study of blood T cell repertoires in COVID-19. TCRdb keeps only in-frame clones here, not all; method: immunoSEQ multiplex PCR. The sample includes more than 200,000 clones, around nine tenths of them seen just once. Source material: peripheral blood. The origin of the receptors is a woman aged 60-75 years with COVID-19, enrolled during active disease. Both conserved end residues are part of each CDR3. Fields, in order: CDR3 DNA, CDR3 protein, V gene, D gene, clone size, CDR3 length, J gene. D genes are given only for firm matches. For some rows the clone size is stated as once, few or many, or as a class when expanded; others skip it.

CDR3 DNA: TGTGCCAGCAGCCTCCAAGAGACCCAGTACTTC
CDR3 protein: CASSLQETQYF
V gene: TRBV11-2
D gene: .
clone size: .
CDR3 length: 11
J gene: TRBJ2-5

CDR3 DNA: TGTGCCAGCGGGCTCGGGACAGGGGGCACCGGGGAGCTGTTTTTT
CDR3 protein: CASGLGTGGTGELFF
V gene: TRBV9
D gene: TRBD1
clone size: .
CDR3 length: 15
J gene: TRBJ2-2

CDR3 DNA: TGTGCCAGCAGCGGTTTAAGACTAGCGGGGTCGGATGAGCAGTTCTTC
CDR3 protein: CASSGLRLAGSDEQFF
V gene: TRBV3-1/TRBV3-2
D gene: TRBD2
clone size: .
CDR3 length: 16
J gene: TRBJ2-1

CDR3 DNA: TGCGCCAGCAGTATCCGGGACAGGGCCGCCTACGAGCAGTACTTC
CDR3 protein: CASSIRDRAAYEQYF
V gene: TRBV10-1
D gene: TRBD1
clone size: .
CDR3 length: 15
J gene: TRBJ2-7

CDR3 DNA: TGTGCCAGCGGGGCGGGGGCGCGCGGAAACACCATATATTTT
CDR3 protein: CASGAGARGNTIYF
V gene: TRBV28
D gene: .
clone size: .
CDR3 length: 14
J gene: TRBJ1-3

CDR3 DNA: TGTGCCTGGAGTGGACAGGACAATCAGCCCCAGCATTTT
CDR3 protein: CAWSGQDNQPQHF
V gene: TRBV30
D gene: .
clone size: .
CDR3 length: 13
J gene: TRBJ1-5

CDR3 DNA: TGTGCCAGCAGTTTAGGGGGACAGGGGAACATTCAGTACTTC
CDR3 protein: CASSLGGQGNIQYF
V gene: TRBV28
D gene: TRBD1
clone size: .
CDR3 length: 14
J gene: TRBJ2-4

CDR3 DNA: TGTGCCAGCAGGGTACACGTCACCGGGGAGCTGTTTTTT
CDR3 protein: CASRVHVTGELFF
V gene: TRBV25-1
D gene: .
clone size: .
CDR3 length: 13
J gene: TRBJ2-2

CDR3 DNA: TGTGCCAGCAGCTCGGGAGAGTGGCGTGGCGAGCAGTACTTC
CDR3 protein: CASSSGEWRGEQYF
V gene: TRBV5-8
D gene: .
clone size: few
CDR3 length: 14
J gene: TRBJ2-7

CDR3 DNA: TGCGCCAGCAGCTTACAGGGGGCCCGGGATTCACCCCTCCACTTT
CDR3 protein: CASSLQGARDSPLHF
V gene: TRBV5-1
D gene: TRBD1
clone size: .
CDR3 length: 15
J gene: TRBJ1-6

CDR3 DNA: TGTGCCACCACGACGGACAGATATAATTCACCCCTCCACTTT
CDR3 protein: CATTTDRYNSPLHF
V gene: TRBV15
D gene: .
clone size: .
CDR3 length: 14
J gene: TRBJ1-6

CDR3 DNA: TGCAGCGTCTATGGGGGTTCGTTGGGAGGGGAGACCCAGTACTTC
CDR3 protein: CSVYGGSLGGETQYF
V gene: TRBV29-1
D gene: TRBD2
clone size: .
CDR3 length: 15
J gene: TRBJ2-5

CDR3 DNA: TGCGCCAGCAGCCAGGGCGGGAGTCGAGAGACCCAGTACTTC
CDR3 protein: CASSQGGSRETQYF
V gene: TRBV4-1
D gene: TRBD2
clone size: .
CDR3 length: 14
J gene: TRBJ2-5